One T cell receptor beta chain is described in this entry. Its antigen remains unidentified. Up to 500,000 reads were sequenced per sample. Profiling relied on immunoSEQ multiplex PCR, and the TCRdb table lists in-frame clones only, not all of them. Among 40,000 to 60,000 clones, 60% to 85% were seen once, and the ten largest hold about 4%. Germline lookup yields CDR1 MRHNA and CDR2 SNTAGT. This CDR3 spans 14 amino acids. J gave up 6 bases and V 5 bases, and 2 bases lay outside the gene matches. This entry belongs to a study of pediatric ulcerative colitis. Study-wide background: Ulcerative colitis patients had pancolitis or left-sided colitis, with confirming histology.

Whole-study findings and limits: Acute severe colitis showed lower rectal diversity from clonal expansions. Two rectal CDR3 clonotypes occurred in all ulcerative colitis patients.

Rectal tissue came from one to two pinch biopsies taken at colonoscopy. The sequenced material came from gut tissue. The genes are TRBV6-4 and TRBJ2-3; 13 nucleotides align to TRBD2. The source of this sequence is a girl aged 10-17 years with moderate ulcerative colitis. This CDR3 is CASSKGLAGDTQYF. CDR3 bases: TGTGCCAGCAGTAAGGGACTAGCGGGGGATACGCAGTATTTT.